The TCR beta chain under discussion was sequenced for a study of T cell changes during pregnancy in multiple sclerosis. Germline V gene sequence: CDR1 SNHLY, CDR2 FYNNEI. The ends lost 4 bases at V and 4 bases at J; junction bases unmatched: 1. This CDR3 has 14 amino acids. Data came from immunoSEQ multiplex PCR; TCRdb stores just in-frame clones and leaves some out. The sample carries 15,000 or so clones, approximately 83% recorded once. The material was CD8+ T cells from peripheral blood mononuclear cells, obtained in the first trimester of pregnancy. This chain connects TRBV2 to TRBJ2-6, with TRBD1 identical over 7 bases. This sequence was found in a female donor with multiple sclerosis, enrolled in a pregnancy study. The CDR3 bases are TGTGCCAGCAGTGCGGGACAGGGGGCCAACGTCCTGACTTTC. Its protein is CASSAGQGANVLTF. The full variable domain, completed using reference TRBV2 and TRBJ2-6, is EPEVTQTPSHQVTQMGQEVILRCVPISNHLYFYWYRQILGQKVEFLVSFYNNEISEKSEIFDDQFSVERPDGSNFTLKIRSTKLEDSAMYFCASSAGQGANVLTFGAGSRLTVL.